These 27 T cell receptor beta chains originate from one sample sequenced in a study of radiation and T cells in renal cell carcinoma. Using immunoSEQ multiplex PCR, the repertoire was profiled, and TCRdb retains in-frame clones only, with some absent. The sample holds around 94,000 clones, 70% to 90% seen once. This sample's time point: blood 4 weeks post-SBRT, at nephrectomy. Treatment in this sample: 15 Gy SBRT to primary tumor, nephrectomy 4 weeks later. Sample: blood, taken from a patient whose treatment included radiotherapy and nephrectomy. These receptors were obtained from a man between 50 and 59 years old with renal cell carcinoma.

This chain uses TRBV28 with TRBJ1-4; D possibly corresponds to TRBD1 (5 bases). V lost 5 bases to trimming and J lost 0 bases, with 10 bases between them. Germline CDR1 is MDHEN and CDR2 is SYDVKM. The CDR3 covers 15 residues. The CDR3 is CASSPMTATNEKLFF. The CDR3 DNA sequence: TGTGCCAGCAGTCCTATGACAGCAACTAATGAAAAACTGTTTTTT.

The chain carries TRBV30 and TRBJ2-5; D call uncertain. The CDR3 has 11 residues. V lost 5 bases to trimming and J lost 5 bases, with 9 bases between them. Germline CDR1 and CDR2: GTSNPN and SVGIG (reference sequence). CDR3 in DNA: TGTGCCTGGGGTTTAGGGGAGACCCAGTACTTC. Protein: CAWGLGETQYF.

The chain joins TRBV7-8 to TRBJ1-1; D uncertain. The germline V gene encodes CDR1 SGHVS and CDR2 FQNEAQ. V shed 7 bases and J shed 2 bases, with 8 bases lying between them. The CDR3 has 12 amino acids. This CDR3 is CASTRVNTEAFF. CDR3 DNA: TGTGCCAGCACGCGGGTTAACACTGAAGCTTTCTTT.

The CDR3 coding sequence is TGTGCCAGCAGTCTCAAGGGGACAGGGGTCGGCACGGCCTACGAGCAGTACTTC. Amino acid sequence: CASSLKGTGVGTAYEQYF. The rearrangement joins TRBV27 to TRBJ2-7; 10 bases fit TRBD1. The germline CDR1 and CDR2 sequences are MNHEY and SMNVEV (reference sequence). CDR3 length: 18 residues. V shed 5 bases, J shed 2 bases, and the junction held 15 bases outside the gene matches.

This clone was seen a handful of times. This sequence joins TRBV12-5 and TRBJ1-1; the D gene is possibly TRBD1 (5 bases). Germline CDR1 is LGHNT and CDR2 is FRNRAP. Trimming shortened V by 5 bases and J by 6 bases, and 25 bases separated the two germline ends. This CDR3 region has 17 residues. The CDR3 DNA reads as TGTGCTAGTGGTCCCCACCCCTCAGGGAAGGTACGCCCTGAAGCTTTCTTT. Its translation is CASGPHPSGKVRPEAFF.

The rearrangement links TRBV19 to TRBJ1-4; D unclear. Germline V gene sequence: CDR1 LNHDA, CDR2 SQIVND (reference sequence). Deletions cut 5 bases from V and 8 bases from J, with 9 bases between. The CDR3 is 12 residues long. In DNA, the CDR3 is TGTGCCAGTAGTCCGCTGGAAGAAAAACTGTTTTTT. It specifies CASSPLEEKLFF.

This clone has only one observation. This chain uses TRBV5-1 with TRBJ1-5; TRBD1 agrees at 7 bases. The CDR3 consists of 13 residues. Germline V gives CDR1 SGHRS, CDR2 YFSETQ. V shed 3 bases, J shed 11 bases, and the junction held 8 bases outside the gene matches. The CDR3 sequence: CASSWTGGGAQHF. In nucleotides, the CDR3 is TGCGCCAGCAGCTGGACAGGAGGGGGGGCCCAGCATTTT.

V gene TRBV5-6 combines with J gene TRBJ1-6; unclear D gene. CDR3 length equals 15 residues. Trimming shortened V by 7 bases and J by 7 bases, and 18 bases separated the two germline ends. Germline CDR1 is SGHDT and CDR2 is YYEEEE. CDR3 sequence: CASRLATVKNSPLHF. CDR3 coding DNA: TGTGCCAGCCGTCTTGCGACTGTTAAAAATTCACCCCTCCACTTT.

This clone has just one count. This rearrangement joins TRBV28 to TRBJ1-5; D might be TRBD1 (5 bases). Germline V CDR1 and CDR2: MDHEN, SYDVKM. The CDR3 is made up of 15 amino acids. Deletions cut 2 bases from V and 6 bases from J, with 14 bases between. The CDR3 region has the DNA TGTGCCAGCAGTTTAGATCAGGGTGAACGTCAGCCCCAGCATTTT. Translating it yields CASSLDQGERQPQHF.

This clone was recorded once. The DNA of the CDR3 is TGTGCCAGCAGTCCTTCTGGGGCAGATACGCAGTATTTT. This sequence encodes CASSPSGADTQYF. This rearrangement joins TRBV6-5 to TRBJ2-3; D is uncertain. CDR1 is MNHEY and CDR2 is SVGAGI in the germline V gene. The V gene lost 5 bases and the J gene lost 4 bases, with 10 bases spanning the gap. The CDR3 covers 13 residues.

The chain couples TRBV6-6 to TRBJ1-3, with D unresolved. Germline V lookup: CDR1 MNHNY, CDR2 SVGAGI (reference sequence). The CDR3 consists of 15 residues. Trimming left V 5 bases short and J 0 bases short, with 11 bases between. The chain's CDR3 is CASSPSRSSGNTIYF. CDR3 DNA: TGTGCCAGCAGTCCTTCTCGTTCCTCTGGAAACACCATATATTTT.

This rearrangement joins TRBV2 to TRBJ2-2; 8 bases match TRBD1. The CDR3 is 15 residues long. The germline V gene encodes CDR1 SNHLY and CDR2 FYNNEI. Trimming removed 6 bases from V and 4 bases from J; junction bases left unmatched: 7. The CDR3 sequence: CASRGRTGPTGELFF. In nucleotides, the CDR3 is TGTGCCAGCAGGGGAAGGACAGGGCCCACCGGGGAGCTGTTTTTT.

The CDR3 region is CASSLADTQYF. The CDR3 nucleotides read TGTGCCAGCAGCTTAGCAGATACGCAGTATTTT. The chain uses TRBV7-2 and TRBJ2-3; unclear D gene. Trimming left V 0 bases short and J 5 bases short, with 0 bases between. The germline CDR1 and CDR2 sequences are SGHTA and FQGNSA. CDR3 size: 11 residues.

This clone was observed a single time. The DNA for the CDR3 is TGTGCCAGCAGCACGGGGACAGGGACCTATGGCTACACCTTC. It translates to CASSTGTGTYGYTF. This chain connects TRBV7-2 to TRBJ1-2, with TRBD1 matching 9 bases. Germline lookup yields CDR1 SGHTA and CDR2 FQGNSA. The CDR3 has 14 amino acids. J gave up 4 bases and V 5 bases, and 5 bases lay outside the gene matches.

Here the CDR3 DNA reads TGCGCCAGCAGCACACCCGGGACAGGGGATACTGAAGCTTTCTTT. This sequence encodes CASSTPGTGDTEAFF. The gene calls are TRBV5-1 and TRBJ1-1, with TRBD1 identical over 10 bases. The CDR3 is 15 residues long. V lost 4 bases, J lost 5 bases, and 8 bases stayed unmatched. Per germline, CDR1 SGHRS and CDR2 YFSETQ.

CDR3 amino acids: CASSAGGSGGVGELFF. The CDR3 bases are TGTGCCAGCAGCGCCGGAGGTAGCGGGGGTGTCGGGGAGCTGTTTTTT. V is TRBV5-4 and J is TRBJ2-2, with 9 nucleotides matching TRBD2. This CDR3 is 16 amino acids long. The ends lost 4 bases at V and 7 bases at J; junction bases unmatched: 11. CDR1 and CDR2 (germline): SGHNT, YYREEE (reference sequence).

A note on this clone: This sample also contains other DNA sequences that code for the same CDR3. The CDR3 is CASSLSLGETQYF. Here the CDR3 DNA reads TGTGCCAGCAGCTTATCCCTGGGAGAGACCCAGTACTTC. The V and J genes are TRBV7-2 and TRBJ2-5, with D hard to call. The CDR3 has 13 residues. V shed 2 bases and J shed 4 bases, with 8 bases lying between them. Germline-derived CDR1 and CDR2 are SGHTA and FQGNSA.

The chain joins TRBV10-3 to TRBJ1-2; D is ambiguous. The CDR3 runs 13 residues. Looked up from germline, CDR1 is ENHRY and CDR2 is SYGVKD. Deletions cut 10 bases from V and 4 bases from J, with 16 bases between. The CDR3 loop is CATRTGSFYGYTF. The CDR3 DNA is TGTGCCACCAGAACGGGGTCATTCTATGGCTACACCTTC.

The chain combines TRBV5-1 with TRBJ2-3; 7 bases align to TRBD2. Looked up from germline, CDR1 is SGHRS and CDR2 is YFSETQ. The CDR3 is 16 amino acids. V gave up 0 bases and J gave up 1 base; unmatched junction bases: 5. The CDR3 DNA sequence: TGCGCCAGCAGCTTGGGGCTAGCGGACGGCACAGATACGCAGTATTTT. Translating it yields CASSLGLADGTDTQYF. Full variable domain (missing parts from reference TRBV5-1 and TRBJ2-3): KAGVTQTPRYLIKTRGQQVTLSCSPISGHRSVSWYQQTPGQGLQFLFEYFSETQRNKGNFPGRFSGRQFSNSRSEMNVSTLELGDSALYLCASSLGLADGTDTQYFGPGTRLTVL.

The chain links TRBV7-2 to TRBJ2-1; TRBD2 aligns across 7 bases. J was trimmed by 4 bases and V by 7 bases; bases with no gene match: 13. Germline CDR1 SGHTA, CDR2 FQGNSA. This CDR3 comprises 16 residues. The CDR3 bases are TGTGCCAGCACCTCCGCAACGGGAGGACTATACAATGAGCAGTTCTTC. Translated, it gives CASTSATGGLYNEQFF.

This clone was seen more than once but under ten times. Other DNA sequences in this sample translate to the same CDR3. V and J are TRBV6-1 and TRBJ1-2; D unresolved. Looked up from germline, CDR1 is MNHNS and CDR2 is SASEGT. V was shortened by 2 bases and J by 7 bases, with 14 bases between the two germline ends. This CDR3 comprises 14 residues. CDR3 sequence reads: CASSERYFLAGYTF. DNA of the CDR3: TGTGCCAGCAGTGAACGATATTTCTTGGCTGGCTACACCTTC.

V gene TRBV6-1 combines with J gene TRBJ2-3; the D gene is possibly TRBD2 (5 bases). The germline V gene encodes CDR1 MNHNS and CDR2 SASEGT. Trimming shortened V by 0 bases and J by 4 bases, and 11 bases separated the two germline ends. The length of the CDR3 is 15 residues. The CDR3 here is CASSEAGGFADTQYF. DNA of the CDR3: TGTGCCAGCAGTGAAGCCGGAGGATTCGCAGATACGCAGTATTTT.

The J gene is TRBJ1-5, the V gene TRBV28, with 9 positions matching TRBD1. Trimming at V came to 6 bases and at J to 6 bases, leaving 12 bases not matched to a gene. Per germline, CDR1 MDHEN and CDR2 SYDVKM. The CDR3 covers 16 residues. The CDR3 loop reads CASRRPGQGIVQPQHF. The CDR3 coding sequence is TGTGCCAGCAGGCGGCCGGGACAGGGAATCGTTCAGCCCCAGCATTTT.

The chain recombines TRBV2 with TRBJ1-2, with unresolved D. The CDR3 runs 16 residues. Germline V gene lookup returns CDR1 SNHLY and CDR2 FYNNEI. The germline V and J ends were trimmed by 6 bases and 4 bases, with 21 bases remaining between them. CDR3 in amino acids: CASSQLSGSRAYGYTF. CDR3 bases: TGTGCCAGCAGCCAACTGTCGGGATCGAGGGCCTATGGCTACACCTTC.

The chain is built from TRBV28 and TRBJ1-2; TRBD1 matches 7 bases. The CDR3 extends over 13 amino acids. Losses at the gene ends were 6 bases for V and 4 bases for J; bases not matched to a gene: 5. Germline V lookup: CDR1 MDHEN, CDR2 SYDVKM. CDR3: CASRIGQAYGYTF. The DNA for the CDR3 is TGTGCCAGCAGGATAGGACAGGCCTATGGCTACACCTTC.

The chain employs TRBV7-9 and TRBJ1-1, with D unresolved. The CDR3 is made up of 15 amino acids. Looked up from germline, CDR1 is SEHNR and CDR2 is FQNEAQ (reference sequence). Trimming took 5 bases from V and 3 from J, leaving 16 bases between them. The CDR3 DNA sequence: TGTGCCAGCAGCACCCCGGGAGGAGAAGACACTGAAGCTTTCTTT. This encodes CASSTPGGEDTEAFF.

The genes are TRBV7-2 and TRBJ2-7; D is ambiguous. V lost 6 bases and J 4 bases, leaving 7 bases between the germline ends. Germline CDR1 is SGHTA and CDR2 is FQGNSA. The CDR3 has 11 amino acids. CDR3 sequence: CASSQLYEQYF. Here the CDR3 DNA reads TGTGCCAGCAGTCAACTGTACGAGCAGTACTTC. The full variable domain, rest sourced from reference TRBV7-2 and TRBJ2-7, is GAGVSQSPSNKVTEKGKDVELRCDPISGHTALYWYRQSLGQGLEFLIYFQGNSAPDKSGLPSDRFSAERTGGSVSTLTIQRTQQEDSAVYLCASSQLYEQYFGPGTRLTVT.